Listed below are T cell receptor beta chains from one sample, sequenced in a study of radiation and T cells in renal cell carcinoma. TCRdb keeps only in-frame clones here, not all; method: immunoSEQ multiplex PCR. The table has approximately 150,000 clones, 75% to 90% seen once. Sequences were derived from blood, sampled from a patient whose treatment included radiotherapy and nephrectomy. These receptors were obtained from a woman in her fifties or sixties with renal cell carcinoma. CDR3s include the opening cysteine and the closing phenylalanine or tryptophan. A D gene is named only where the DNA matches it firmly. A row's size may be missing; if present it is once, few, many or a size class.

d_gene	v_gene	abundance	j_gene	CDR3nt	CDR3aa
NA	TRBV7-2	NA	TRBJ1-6	TGTGCCAGCAGCTTAGCGCTGAGGGGAGGCCAGTGGGTAAGGGTTTATTCACCCCTCCACTTT	CASSLALRGGQWVRVYSPLHF
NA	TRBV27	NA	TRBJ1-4	TGTGCCAGCAGTTTCGGAGGGGAAAAACTGTTTTTT	CASSFGGEKLFF
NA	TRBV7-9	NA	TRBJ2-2	TGTGCCAGCAGCCCTAGCGGAGGGGGAAGGACCGGGGAGCTGTTTTTT	CASSPSGGGRTGELFF
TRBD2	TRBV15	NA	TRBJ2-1	TGTGCCACCAGCAGACCGGGACTACAAAACAATGAGCAGTTCTTC	CATSRPGLQNNEQFF
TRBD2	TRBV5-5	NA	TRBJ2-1	TGTGCCAGCAGCTTGGGACTAGCGGGGGAGAGGGGGCAGTTCTTC	CASSLGLAGERGQFF
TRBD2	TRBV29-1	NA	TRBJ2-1	TGCAGCGTTGCCAGCGGGACGACTTACAATGAGCAGTTCTTC	CSVASGTTYNEQFF
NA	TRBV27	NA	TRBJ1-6	TGTGCCAGCAGTTTAGAGTCAGGGGTTAATAATTCACCCCTCCACTTT	CASSLESGVNNSPLHF
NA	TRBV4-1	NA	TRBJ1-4	TGCGCCAGCAGCCAAGATGGGGAAAAACTGTTTTTT	CASSQDGEKLFF
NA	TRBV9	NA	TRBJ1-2	TGTGCCAGCAGCCCAAGTCTAAGAGAATATGGCTACACCTTC	CASSPSLREYGYTF
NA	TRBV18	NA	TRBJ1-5	TGTGCCAGCTCACCACAGTCGGCAGGGAATCAGCCCCAGCATTTT	CASSPQSAGNQPQHF
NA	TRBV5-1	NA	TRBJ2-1	TGCGCCAGCAGCCTGGGGACTCAGGGCTGGTACAATGAGCAGTTCTTC	CASSLGTQGWYNEQFF
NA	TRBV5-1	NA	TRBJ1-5	TGCGCCAGCAGGCAAGGAGACAGCAATCAGCCCCAGCATTTT	CASRQGDSNQPQHF
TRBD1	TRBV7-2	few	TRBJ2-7	TGTGCCAGCAGCATAACAGGGGGCTACGAGCAGTACTTC	CASSITGGYEQYF
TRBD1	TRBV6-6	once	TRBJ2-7	TGTGCCAGCAGTTACTCGATAGGGGGCGAAGACGAGCAGTACTTC	CASSYSIGGEDEQYF
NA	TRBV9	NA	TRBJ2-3	TGTGCCAGCAGCGGAGGGGGTATGAGCACAGATACGCAGTATTTT	CASSGGGMSTDTQYF
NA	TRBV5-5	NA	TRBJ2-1	TGTGCCAGCAGCTTGGCCGGGACACTTCTCGACGATGAGCAGTTCTTC	CASSLAGTLLDDEQFF
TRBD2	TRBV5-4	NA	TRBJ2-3	TGTGCCAGCAGCTCAAATGCCGGTAGCGGGGGAGATACGCAGTATTTT	CASSSNAGSGGDTQYF
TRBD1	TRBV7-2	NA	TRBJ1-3	TGTGCCAGCAGTTCACAGGGGGCTGGAGGAAACACCATATATTTT	CASSSQGAGGNTIYF
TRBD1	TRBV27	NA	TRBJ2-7	TGTGCCAGCAAAAGAGGGGGCAGCGACGAGCAGTACTTC	CASKRGGSDEQYF
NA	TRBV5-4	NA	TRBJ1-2	TGTGCCAGCAGCTCTCAAGCTGGGTTTGAGAACTATGGCTACACCTTC	CASSSQAGFENYGYTF
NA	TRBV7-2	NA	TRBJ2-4	TGTGCCAGCAGCCCAGTTAGTCGGAACATTCAGTACTTC	CASSPVSRNIQYF
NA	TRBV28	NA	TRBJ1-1	TGTGCCAGCAGCACAGGGAACACTGAAGCTTTCTTT	CASSTGNTEAFF
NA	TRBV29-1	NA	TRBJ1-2	TGCAGCGTTGAAGAGGGGCGCTATGGCTACACCTTC	CSVEEGRYGYTF
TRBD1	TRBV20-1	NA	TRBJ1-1	TGCAGTGCCGGGACAGACACTGAAGCTTTCTTT	CSAGTDTEAFF
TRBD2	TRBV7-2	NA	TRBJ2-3	TGTGCCAGCACCACCGGGGGTGGCGGGGGTGATACGCAGTATTTT	CASTTGGGGGDTQYF
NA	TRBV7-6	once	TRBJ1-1	TGTGCCAGCAGCTCCCGGGCGGACACTGAAGCTTTCTTT	CASSSRADTEAFF
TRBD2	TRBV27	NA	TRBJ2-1	TGTGCCAGCAGTTTTAGGGGGACTAGCGGATACAATGAGCAGTTCTTC	CASSFRGTSGYNEQFF
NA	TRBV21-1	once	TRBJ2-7	TGTGCCAGCAGCAAAACCCGAAACAGACTAGCGGGAGTTGAGCAGTACTTC	CASSKTRNRLAGVEQYF
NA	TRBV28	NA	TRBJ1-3	TGTGCCAGCAGTTTAAAGGGGCACACCATATATTTT	CASSLKGHTIYF
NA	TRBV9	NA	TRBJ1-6	TGTGCCAGCAGCAACATTCAGGCAGGACATAATTCACCCCTCCACTTT	CASSNIQAGHNSPLHF
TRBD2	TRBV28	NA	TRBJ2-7	TGTGCCAGCAGTCTAATAGCGGGAAGTTTTGTGCAGTACTTC	CASSLIAGSFVQYF
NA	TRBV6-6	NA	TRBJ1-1	TGTGCCAGCGGCCCGACGGGAAGGACTGAAGCTTTCTTT	CASGPTGRTEAFF
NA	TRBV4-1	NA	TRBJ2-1	TGCGCCAGCAGTATGTACAATGAGCAGTTCTTC	CASSMYNEQFF
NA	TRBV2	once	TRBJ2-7	TGTGCCAGCAGTCCCCCGCTTTCCTACGAGCAGTACTTC	CASSPPLSYEQYF
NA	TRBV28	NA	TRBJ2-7	TGTGCCAGCACCCTCCTGAAGGGAGAGCAGTACTTC	CASTLLKGEQYF
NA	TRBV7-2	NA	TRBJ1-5	TGTGCCAGCAGCCAATCCGGGATCCTAGGGGGTCAGCCCCAGCATTTT	CASSQSGILGGQPQHF
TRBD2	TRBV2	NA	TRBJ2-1	TGTGCCAGCAGTGAAGGCCCTAGCGGGAGGCCCGCCGCGTTCTTC	CASSEGPSGRPAAFF
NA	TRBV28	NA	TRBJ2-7	TGTGCCAGCACCCTACGCCAGGAGCAGTACTTC	CASTLRQEQYF
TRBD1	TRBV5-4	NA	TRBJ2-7	TGTGCCAGCAGCCCAGGACAGGGGTACTACGAGCAGTACTTC	CASSPGQGYYEQYF
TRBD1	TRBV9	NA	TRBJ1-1	TGTGCCAGCAGCGAAACGAAATCAGACAGGGCGAACACTGAAGCTTTCTTT	CASSETKSDRANTEAFF
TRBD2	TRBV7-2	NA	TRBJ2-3	TGTGCCAGCAGCCCGGGACTAGCAGACGATACGCAGTATTTT	CASSPGLADDTQYF
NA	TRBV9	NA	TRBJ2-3	TGTGCCAGCAGCCGGGGGTGGGCAGATACGCAGTATTTT	CASSRGWADTQYF
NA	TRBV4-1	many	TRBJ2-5	TGCGCCAGCAGCCAGGCATGGGACTTCGAAGAGACCCAGTACTTC	CASSQAWDFEETQYF
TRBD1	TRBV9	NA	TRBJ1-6	TGTGCCAGCAGCGTAGGGGACAGCTATAATTCACCCCTCCACTTT	CASSVGDSYNSPLHF
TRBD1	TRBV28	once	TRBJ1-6	TGTGCCACCAAAACAGACCTCGGGACAGCAGATTCACCCCTCCACTTT	CATKTDLGTADSPLHF
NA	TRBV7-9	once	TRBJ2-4	TGTGCCAGCAGCCGCGACGGGGTAAACATTCAGTACTTC	CASSRDGVNIQYF
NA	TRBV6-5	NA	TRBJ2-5	TGTGCCAGCAGTCGAGATCTGAGCCAAGAGACCCAGTACTTC	CASSRDLSQETQYF
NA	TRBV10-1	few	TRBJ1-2	TGCGCCAGCAGTGAGGACAGAAACTATGGCTACACCTTC	CASSEDRNYGYTF
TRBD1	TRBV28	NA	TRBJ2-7	TGTGCCAGCAGTTATGACCGGGACAGGACCTACGAGCAGTACTTC	CASSYDRDRTYEQYF
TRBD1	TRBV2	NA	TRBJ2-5	TGTGCCAGCAGAGGGACAGGGACGGAGACCCAGTACTTC	CASRGTGTETQYF
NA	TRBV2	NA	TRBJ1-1	TGTGCCAGCAAGTTATGGGGGAACACTGAAGCTTTCTTT	CASKLWGNTEAFF
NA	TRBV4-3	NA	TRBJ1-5	TGCGCCAGCAGCCAAGGGAGGCAGGGACGAGATCCCCAGCATTTT	CASSQGRQGRDPQHF
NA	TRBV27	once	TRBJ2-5	TGTGCCAGCAGTCCCGGGAGAAGAGAGACCCAGTACTTC	CASSPGRRETQYF
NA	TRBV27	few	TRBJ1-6	TGTGCCACTAATTCACCCCTCCACTTT	CATNSPLHF
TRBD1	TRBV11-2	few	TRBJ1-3	TGTGCCAGCAGCCTTTCCAGGGGGTACGGAAACACCATATATTTT	CASSLSRGYGNTIYF
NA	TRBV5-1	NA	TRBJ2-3	TGCGCCAGCAGCACCAGGGTTTCTCCAGATACGCAGTATTTT	CASSTRVSPDTQYF
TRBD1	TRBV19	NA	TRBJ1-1	TGTGCCAGTAGCCGAAGTAGGACAGGGGGGACTGAAGCTTTCTTT	CASSRSRTGGTEAFF
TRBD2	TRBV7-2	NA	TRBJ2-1	TGTGCCAGCAGCCTTAGCGGGGGGGAGCACAATGAGCAGTTCTTC	CASSLSGGEHNEQFF
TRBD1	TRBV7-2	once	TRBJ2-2	TGTGCCAGCATCCTGGGACAGGTAGCCGGGGAGCTGTTTTTT	CASILGQVAGELFF
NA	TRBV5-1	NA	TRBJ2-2	TGCGCCAGCCTACAGGAGACAAACACCGGGGAGCTGTTTTTT	CASLQETNTGELFF